This TCR beta chain emerged from a study of blood T cell repertoires in COVID-19. Across the whole study: COVID-19 samples collected from the United States, Italy and Spain covered acute and convalescent phases. PBMCs, B-cell-depleted T cells, or T cells were the source of the cDNA or gDNA that made up the material.

This clone was detected once. Participants were aged about 18 to 90 years, lived in about two dozen US areas, and enrolled virtually. Participant reports of clinical history set cohort assignment. Per germline, CDR1 SGHTA and CDR2 FQGNSA. V was pared by 5 bases and J by 3 bases, with 6 bases of the junction left unmatched. The CDR3 totals 16 residues. Produced via immunoSEQ multiplex PCR; TCRdb's table is partial and in-frame only. The data hold about 200,000 clones, with about 82% observed a single time. The gene calls are TRBV7-2 and TRBJ2-2; 10 bases align to TRBD2. Specimen: PBMCs or T cells enriched from blood (not recorded which). The receptor's source is a man in his forties with acute COVID-19. CDR3: CASSPRTSGHTGELFF. The CDR3 bases are TGTGCCAGCAGCCCCCGGACTAGCGGACACACCGGGGAGCTGTTTTTT.